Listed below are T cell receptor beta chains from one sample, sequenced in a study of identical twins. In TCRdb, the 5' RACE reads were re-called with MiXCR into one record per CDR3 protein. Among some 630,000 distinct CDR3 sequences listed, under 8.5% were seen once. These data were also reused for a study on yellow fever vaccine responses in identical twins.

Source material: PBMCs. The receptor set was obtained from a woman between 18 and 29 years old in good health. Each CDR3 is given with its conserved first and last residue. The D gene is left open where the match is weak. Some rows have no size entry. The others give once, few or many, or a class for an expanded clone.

DNA: TGTGCCAGCAGCCAAGCGGGGACTAGCGGACAGTACTTC
CDR3: CASSQAGTSGQYF
J: TRBJ2-7
V: TRBV14
D: TRBD2
length: 13
size: many

DNA: TGTGCCAGCAGCTTAGGTGGCACCCCGAACACTGAAGCTTTCTTT
CDR3: CASSLGGTPNTEAFF
J: TRBJ1-1
V: TRBV7-9
D: NA
length: 15
size: NA

DNA: TGCAGTGCTAGGGATTACTCGGACAGGGAGGGCTACACCTTC
CDR3: CSARDYSDREGYTF
J: TRBJ1-2
V: TRBV20-1
D: TRBD1
length: 14
size: few

DNA: TGTGCCAGCAAAGGGACAGGGGTCCCCGAGCAGTACTTC
CDR3: CASKGTGVPEQYF
J: TRBJ2-7
V: TRBV12-3/TRBV12-4
D: TRBD1
length: 13
size: few

DNA: TGTGCCAGCAGTCCGGTGGGGGCACCACTCTATGGCTACACCTTC
CDR3: CASSPVGAPLYGYTF
J: TRBJ1-2
V: TRBV12-3/TRBV12-4
D: NA
length: 15
size: few

DNA: TGTGCCAGCAGTCCAGGGACTACACCTTACAATGAGCAGTTCTTC
CDR3: CASSPGTTPYNEQFF
J: TRBJ2-1
V: TRBV6-1
D: TRBD2
length: 15
size: many

DNA: TGTGCCACCAGCAAAGACAGGCCTAACACCGGGGAGCTGTTTTTT
CDR3: CATSKDRPNTGELFF
J: TRBJ2-2
V: TRBV15
D: NA
length: 15
size: many

DNA: TGTGCCAGCAGCGTAGATGCAATTTTGACTGAAGCTTTCTTT
CDR3: CASSVDAILTEAFF
J: TRBJ1-1
V: TRBV9
D: NA
length: 14
size: many

DNA: TGCAGTGCGGTAAGGGTACAGACTGAGCAGTTCTTC
CDR3: CSAVRVQTEQFF
J: TRBJ2-1
V: TRBV20-1
D: NA
length: 12
size: many

DNA: TGTGCCAGCAGCTTTCTCCGGGAGGGAGATGAGCAGTTCTTC
CDR3: CASSFLREGDEQFF
J: TRBJ2-1
V: TRBV7-9
D: TRBD2
length: 14
size: many

DNA: TGCAGCGTTACCGGGACAGCTATCGGGGAGCTGTTTTTT
CDR3: CSVTGTAIGELFF
J: TRBJ2-2
V: TRBV29-1
D: TRBD1
length: 13
size: NA

DNA: TGTGCCAGCAGCGCGAACCAGGGGACGGAGACCCAGTACTTC
CDR3: CASSANQGTETQYF
J: TRBJ2-5
V: TRBV9
D: NA
length: 14
size: NA

DNA: TGTGCCAGTAGTATGGGCAGGGTCCCGTACAATGAGCAGTTCTTC
CDR3: CASSMGRVPYNEQFF
J: TRBJ2-1
V: TRBV19
D: NA
length: 15
size: few

DNA: TGTGCCAGCAGCCAGACTAGCGGGGGGCCTCCCGGGAGCTCCTACAATGAGCAGTTCTTC
CDR3: CASSQTSGGPPGSSYNEQFF
J: TRBJ2-1
V: TRBV6-2/TRBV6-3
D: TRBD2
length: 20
size: many